This is a list of T cell receptor beta chains from one sample in a study of blood T cells in healthy people across ages. In TCRdb, the 5' RACE reads were re-called with MiXCR into one record per CDR3 protein. Of 1.4 million to 1.5 million distinct CDR3 sequences listed, around 42% were seen once; the top ten hold roughly 7.7%. Sequencing was carried out using blood. The receptors come from a woman between 18 and 29 years old in good health. Both conserved end residues are part of each CDR3. The D gene is left open where the match is weak. For some rows the clone size is stated as once, few or many, or as a class when expanded; others skip it.

NA | TRBJ1-1 | few | TRBV10-3 | CAISESTGGAVNTEAFF | TGTGCCATCAGTGAGTCGACGGGAGGGGCGGTGAACACTGAAGCTTTCTTT
TRBD2 | TRBJ2-5 | NA | TRBV5-4 | CASSLGTSGPGTQYF | TGTGCCAGCAGCCTAGGGACTAGCGGACCAGGGACCCAGTACTTC
NA | TRBJ1-5 | few | TRBV7-2 | CASRDLRGPQHF | TGTGCCAGCAGGGACCTTAGGGGGCCCCAGCATTTT
NA | TRBJ2-5 | few | TRBV7-7 | CASSLDGEETQYF | TGTGCCAGCAGCCTGGACGGGGAAGAGACCCAGTACTTC
NA | TRBJ1-2 | NA | TRBV28 | CASKTGGNYGYTF | TGTGCCAGTAAAACGGGCGGGAACTATGGCTACACCTTC
NA | TRBJ2-3 | NA | TRBV4-2 | CASSQVRESSTDTQYF | TGTGCCAGCAGCCAAGTTAGGGAATCTAGCACAGATACGCAGTATTTT
TRBD1 | TRBJ1-2 | NA | TRBV19 | CASSPRRGQGNYGYTF | TGTGCCAGTAGTCCCCGCAGGGGACAGGGGAACTATGGCTACACCTTC
TRBD2 | TRBJ2-4 | NA | TRBV7-2 | CASSPRLAVGGKQYF | TGTGCCAGCAGCCCCCGACTAGCGGTGGGTGGGAAGCAGTACTTC
NA | TRBJ1-1 | NA | TRBV6-5 | CASSSSVNTEAFF | TGTGCCAGCAGTTCATCAGTGAACACTGAAGCTTTCTTT
NA | TRBJ1-6 | few | TRBV2 | CASSARVNSPLHF | TGTGCCAGCAGTGCCAGGGTGAATTCACCCCTCCACTTT
TRBD1 | TRBJ2-3 | once | TRBV7-3 | CASSNRGPPGDTRYF | TGTGCCAGCAGCAACAGGGGGCCCCCCGGAGATACGCGGTATTTT
TRBD2 | TRBJ2-3 | NA | TRBV3-1 | CASSHRRLAGDGTDTQYF | TGTGCCAGCAGCCACCGCCGACTAGCGGGAGATGGAACAGATACGCAGTATTTT
NA | TRBJ1-2 | few | TRBV6-2/TRBV6-3 | CASGSSGNYGYTF | TGTGCCAGCGGCTCGTCGGGGAACTATGGCTACACCTTC
TRBD1 | TRBJ2-7 | NA | TRBV25-1 | CASAWTGGSEQYF | TGTGCCAGCGCCTGGACAGGGGGTAGCGAGCAGTACTTC
TRBD1 | TRBJ2-3 | NA | TRBV5-1 | CASRGTGTTDTQYF | TGCGCCAGCAGGGGGACAGGGACCACAGATACGCAGTATTTT
TRBD1 | TRBJ1-2 | NA | TRBV9 | CASNTISGQGGYTF | TGTGCCAGCAACACAATTAGCGGACAGGGAGGCTACACCTTC
NA | TRBJ2-3 | NA | TRBV2 | CASSSLGGGNTDTQYF | TGTGCCAGCAGTTCCCTAGGGGGAGGTAACACAGATACGCAGTATTTT
NA | TRBJ1-1 | few | TRBV7-2 | CASSLGGSYTEAFF | TGTGCCAGCAGCTTAGGGGGGAGTTACACTGAAGCTTTCTTT
TRBD1 | TRBJ2-7 | few | TRBV10-3 | CAIRPGTGAYEQYF | TGTGCCATCAGACCCGGGACAGGGGCGTACGAGCAGTACTTC
NA | TRBJ1-6 | NA | TRBV7-9 | CASSLGHRDSSYNSPLHF | TGTGCCAGCAGCTTGGGGCACAGAGATAGCTCCTATAATTCACCCCTCCACTTT
TRBD1 | TRBJ1-6 | few | TRBV30 | CAWIKPGPGTGVSSYNSPLHF | TGTGCCTGGATTAAACCCGGACCGGGGACAGGGGTTAGCTCCTATAATTCACCCCTCCACTTT
NA | TRBJ1-2 | NA | TRBV20-1 | CSASPRAPNYGYTF | TGCAGTGCTAGCCCCCGGGCCCCCAACTATGGCTACACCTTC
NA | TRBJ2-1 | NA | TRBV6-1 | CASSDGAGAYNEQFF | TGTGCCAGCAGTGACGGGGCGGGGGCTTACAATGAGCAGTTCTTC
TRBD2 | TRBJ2-3 | NA | TRBV7-2 | CASSSRIAGGSDTQYF | TGTGCCAGCAGCTCTCGGATAGCGGGGGGATCAGATACGCAGTATTTT
NA | TRBJ1-6 | few | TRBV20-1 | CSARVRSPLHF | TGCAGTGCTAGGGTGCGGTCACCCCTCCACTTT
TRBD1 | TRBJ1-1 | few | TRBV20-1 | CSARGWIGQGRGTEAFF | TGCAGTGCTAGAGGGTGGATAGGACAGGGTAGGGGCACTGAAGCTTTCTTT
NA | TRBJ2-2 | few | TRBV28 | CASSVGAPNTGELFF | TGTGCCAGCAGTGTGGGGGCACCGAACACCGGGGAGCTGTTTTTT
NA | TRBJ2-7 | NA | TRBV7-9 | CASSPGRQLLYEQYF | TGTGCCAGCAGTCCCGGTCGACAGCTCCTCTACGAGCAGTACTTC
NA | TRBJ2-7 | NA | TRBV28 | CASSSTGMGYEQYF | TGTGCCAGCAGTTCCACAGGGATGGGCTACGAGCAGTACTTC
NA | TRBJ1-2 | NA | TRBV20-1 | CSAREVGGRGYTF | TGCAGTGCTAGAGAGGTTGGGGGGCGGGGCTACACCTTC
NA | TRBJ2-1 | few | TRBV5-1 | CASSGDPHNEQFF | TGCGCCAGCAGCGGGGACCCCCACAATGAGCAGTTCTTC
TRBD2 | TRBJ2-7 | few | TRBV20-1 | CSAGLHGEGEQYF | TGCAGTGCTGGCCTTCACGGGGAGGGCGAGCAGTACTTC
NA | TRBJ1-2 | NA | TRBV4-2 | CASSFRGHTGYTF | TGTGCCAGCAGCTTTCGGGGGCATACGGGCTACACCTTC
NA | TRBJ2-2 | NA | TRBV11-1 | CASSRKGAGELFF | TGTGCCAGCAGCCGGAAGGGGGCCGGGGAGCTGTTTTTT
TRBD1 | TRBJ1-5 | few | TRBV7-2 | CASSSPGGLLAQHF | TGTGCCAGCAGCTCACCAGGGGGCCTCTTGGCCCAGCATTTT
NA | TRBJ2-3 | NA | TRBV13 | CASSQRVGAGTDTQYF | TGTGCCAGCAGCCAGCGGGTTGGGGCCGGCACAGATACGCAGTATTTT
TRBD1 | TRBJ2-7 | few | TRBV15 | CATSREGETGFSYEQYF | TGTGCCACCAGCAGAGAAGGGGAGACAGGGTTTTCCTACGAGCAGTACTTC
NA | TRBJ1-5 | NA | TRBV12-3/TRBV12-4 | CASSLQGSEQPQHF | TGTGCCAGCAGCCTCCAGGGATCCGAACAGCCCCAGCATTTT
TRBD2 | TRBJ2-3 | NA | TRBV3-1 | CASSQDPGRASTDTQYF | TGTGCCAGCAGCCAAGATCCCGGGAGGGCTAGCACAGATACGCAGTATTTT
TRBD2 | TRBJ2-7 | once | TRBV3-1 | CASSLKGGNSYEQYF | TGTGCCAGCAGCTTAAAGGGAGGGAATTCCTACGAGCAGTACTTC
NA | TRBJ2-1 | NA | TRBV6-5 | CASRDRDFSYNEQFF | TGTGCCAGCAGGGACCGGGACTTTTCATACAATGAGCAGTTCTTC
TRBD2 | TRBJ2-4 | few | TRBV3-1 | CASSPRTSGGAGNIQYF | TGTGCCAGCAGCCCTCGGACTAGCGGGGGGGCAGGGAACATTCAGTACTTC
NA | TRBJ2-1 | NA | TRBV2 | CASITTGGPDNEQFF | TGTGCCAGCATCACAACCGGGGGCCCTGACAATGAGCAGTTCTTC
TRBD2 | TRBJ2-7 | few | TRBV5-1 | CASSPAGEVSYEQYF | TGCGCCAGCAGCCCGGCGGGGGAAGTGTCCTACGAGCAGTACTTC
TRBD2 | TRBJ2-3 | NA | TRBV6-5 | CASTAGGGSDTQYF | TGTGCCAGCACGGCGGGGGGTGGTTCAGATACGCAGTATTTT
NA | TRBJ2-1 | once | TRBV30 | CAWSEGAGDEQFF | TGTGCCTGGAGTGAGGGGGCGGGGGATGAGCAGTTCTTC
NA | TRBJ1-2 | NA | TRBV12-3/TRBV12-4 | CASRPSGRAFYGYTF | TGTGCCAGCAGACCTAGTGGGAGGGCCTTCTATGGCTACACCTTC
NA | TRBJ2-1 | NA | TRBV7-9 | CASSMTVPPINEQFF | TGTGCCAGCAGCATGACCGTGCCCCCCATCAATGAGCAGTTCTTC
NA | TRBJ2-5 | few | TRBV10-3 | CAISEEGSGETQYF | TGTGCCATCAGTGAAGAGGGATCGGGGGAGACCCAGTACTTC
NA | TRBJ1-1 | NA | TRBV14 | CASSPKRNTEVFF | TGTGCCAGCAGCCCGAAGAGGAACACTGAAGTTTTCTTT
NA | TRBJ1-5 | once | TRBV12-3/TRBV12-4 | CASSLEVGQPQHF | TGTGCCAGCAGTTTAGAAGTCGGTCAGCCCCAGCATTTT
TRBD1 | TRBJ2-5 | NA | TRBV18 | CASSPKGQGRAETQYF | TGTGCCAGCTCACCCAAGGGACAGGGAAGAGCGGAGACCCAGTACTTC